This is a list of T cell receptor beta chains from one sample in a study of T cell repertoires in cytomegalovirus infection. TCRdb used MiXCR to reprocess the reads, holding one entry per CDR3 protein. This sample yields about 400,000 distinct CDR3 sequences, of which about 35% are seen a single time; roughly 13% belongs to the top ten. No antigen has been identified for these receptors. Sequencing was performed on cultured PBMCs, taken from culture after CMV antigen stimulation. These receptors came from a human donor in good health (CMV status not recorded). Some clones in this sample may be carry-over from other donors' samples. The conserved cysteine and the conserved F or W are not part of the CDR3 here.

>TRBV24-1|TRBJ2-2
ATSDLRRGKNTGELF
>TRBV18|TRBJ1-1
ASSPGRHLNTEAF
>TRBV30|TRBJ1-4
AVGVGEKLF
>TRBV20-1|TRBJ2-7
SARVQGVEQY
>TRBV7-2|TRBJ1-5
ASSDSSNQPQH
>TRBV7-2|TRBJ2-3
ASSFRSDTQY
>TRBV6-2/TRBV6-3|TRBJ2-7
ASSSQGQVRTYEQY
>TRBV5-1|TRBJ2-6
ASSLGQILLSGANVLT
>TRBV7-6|TRBJ2-1
ASRLGLAGGPGQNEQF
>TRBV19|TRBJ1-2
ASVRGQGVGYGYT
>TRBV7-6|TRBJ1-1
ASSLSTGDKLSNTEAF
>TRBV7-8|TRBJ2-1
ASTRVWAGTYNEQF
>TRBV14|TRBJ2-1
ASSLNRGIDEQF
>TRBV27|TRBJ2-1
ASSPHGGSNEQF
>TRBV5-4|TRBJ1-6
ATEGEGLISPLH
>TRBV28|TRBJ2-7
ASSFESPYEQY
>TRBV6-1|TRBJ2-1
AAKEWDRNNEQF
>TRBV29-1|TRBJ2-1
SAAAAGLARNEQF
>TRBV20-1|TRBJ2-7
SARKASGRREQY
>TRBV7-6|TRBJ2-3
ASSQTSGRTDTQY
>TRBV20-1|TRBJ2-7
SASLPSGRNSYEQY
>TRBV6-2/TRBV6-3|TRBJ1-6
ASSNRDWNSPLH
>TRBV7-6|TRBJ1-5
ASREGTADHQPQH
>TRBV20-1|TRBJ1-1
SALTRSVEAF
>TRBV19|TRBJ2-3
ASSPRGDYTDTQY
>TRBV20-1|TRBJ2-7
SAPTGTSGRFHEQY
>TRBV7-2|TRBJ2-1
ASSLVQSGRNEQF
>TRBV4-2|TRBJ2-6
ASSRATSGANVLT
>TRBV9|TRBJ2-5
ASSRLGDYQETQY
>TRBV7-2|.
ASSLQTGRGTDTQH
>TRBV19|TRBJ2-7
ASRGWITYEQY
>TRBV2|TRBJ2-7
ASSEVRQGAYEQY
>TRBV7-3|TRBJ2-1
ASSLPGPRVEQF
>TRBV7-2|TRBJ2-3
ASSLLAGPRLSTDTQY
>TRBV5-6|TRBJ1-3
ASSLDRGMAGNTIY
>TRBV5-5|TRBJ2-7
ASSEGAILNYEQY
>TRBV9|TRBJ2-2
ASSARDFHTGELF
>TRBV5-1|TRBJ1-3
ASSFGGTGSGNTIY
>TRBV25-1|TRBJ1-2
ASSRGQGSNGYT
>TRBV28|TRBJ2-3
ASPPGTRMTPRSDTQY
>TRBV11-2|TRBJ1-3
ASSSVPGFAGNTIY
>TRBV20-1|TRBJ2-7
SASGGGASGRPIPYEQY
>TRBV7-6|TRBJ1-5
ASSLNWDQPQH
>TRBV12-3/TRBV12-4|TRBJ1-5
ASSRTGGLGNQPQH
>TRBV11-3|TRBJ2-2
ASSLGDRNTGELF
>TRBV4-1|TRBJ2-3
ASSQDLGGSTDTQY
>TRBV7-2|TRBJ2-5
ASSPTTGVETQY
>TRBV7-8|TRBJ2-1
ASNFGTSGSNEQF
>TRBV7-2|TRBJ2-7
ASSLVAGAHEQY
>TRBV27|TRBJ1-1
ASRPITGVTEAF
>TRBV19|TRBJ1-1
ASRPRWGTLNTEAF
>TRBV20-1|TRBJ2-3
SARVETSVIPILTDTQY